This TCR beta chain was identified during a study of blood T cell repertoires in COVID-19. As for the study in general: Both acute and convalescent COVID-19 samples were obtained from the United States, Italy and Spain. T cells, B-cell-depleted T cells, or PBMCs supplied cDNA or gDNA.

Authors' methods: Reference gene primer amplification in the assay estimated nucleated cell counts. Sequencing used immunoSEQ multiplex PCR; TCRdb keeps in-frame clones, though not all of them. The V and J calls and the clone size are those of that table, but D and trimming were determined from the DNA. Here the sample spans 70,000 to 80,000 clones, about 81% being singletons. The ends lost 0 bases at V and 5 bases at J; junction bases unmatched: 5. This CDR3 comprises 15 residues. Germline V gene lookup returns CDR1 SGHNT and CDR2 YYREEE (reference sequence). What was sequenced was peripheral blood. The TCR sequence derives from an elderly woman with acute or convalescent COVID-19. The chain carries TRBV5-4 and TRBJ1-2, with 9 bases identical to TRBD1. The CDR3 here is CASSLAGTGRYGYTF. CDR3 bases: TGTGCCAGCAGCTTGGCCGGGACAGGGAGATATGGCTACACCTTC. The full variable domain, completed using reference TRBV5-4 and TRBJ1-2, is ETGVTQSPTHLIKTRGQQVTLRCSSQSGHNTVSWYQQALGQGPQFIFQYYREEENGRGNFPPRFSGLQFPNYSSELNVNALELDDSALYLCASSLAGTGRYGYTFGSGTRLTVV.